The present TCR beta chain was sequenced within a study of T cell repertoires in cytomegalovirus infection. Each CDR3 protein gets one entry after TCRdb re-called the reads with MiXCR. The sample lists 180,000 or so distinct CDR3 sequences, roughly 17% occurring once. Germline CDR1 reads MNHEY; CDR2 reads SMNVEV (reference sequence). The V and J ends lost 5 bases and 6 bases respectively, with 14 bases between them. The CDR3 loop spans 14 amino acids. The study's findings and limits: The ex vivo response showed dominance by HLA-C-restricted CMV-specific TCR beta clonotypes.

In this sample, this clonotype turned up a few times. The target antigen is unknown. Sequences were obtained from CD8+ T cells from PBMCs. The receptor's source is a human donor in good health (CMV status not recorded). Some clones in this sample may be carry-over from other donors' samples. The rearrangement uses TRBV27 and TRBJ2-1; D is perhaps TRBD1 (7 bases). CDR3 bases: TGTGCCAGCAGTCCTTCAGGGGGGCCCAATGAGCAGTTCTTC. It translates to CASSPSGGPNEQFF.